This paragraph covers one TCR beta chain sequence. Its antigen remains unidentified. Primers for the PCR totalled 60 Vbeta and 13 Jbeta. Produced via immunoSEQ multiplex PCR; TCRdb's table is partial and in-frame only. The sample yields approximately 100,000 clones, around 60% seen once. These data are taken from a study of cytomegalovirus exposure and HLA in healthy donors. This CDR3 has 14 residues. Germline V gene lookup returns CDR1 LNHDA and CDR2 SQIVND (reference sequence). V lost 5 bases to trimming and J lost 4 bases, with 11 bases between them. Notes on the study in general: Data from an earlier analysis indicated that most TCR beta V segments were productive either about 87% or about 30% of the time.

This TCR was sampled from a man in his thirties or forties in good health and CMV-seropositive. The sample taken for sequencing was PBMCs. V and J are TRBV19 and TRBJ2-2, with D possibly matching TRBD1 (5 bases). The CDR3 spells CASSARQLTGELFF. Here the CDR3 DNA reads TGTGCCAGTAGTGCCAGACAGCTCACCGGGGAGCTGTTTTTT.